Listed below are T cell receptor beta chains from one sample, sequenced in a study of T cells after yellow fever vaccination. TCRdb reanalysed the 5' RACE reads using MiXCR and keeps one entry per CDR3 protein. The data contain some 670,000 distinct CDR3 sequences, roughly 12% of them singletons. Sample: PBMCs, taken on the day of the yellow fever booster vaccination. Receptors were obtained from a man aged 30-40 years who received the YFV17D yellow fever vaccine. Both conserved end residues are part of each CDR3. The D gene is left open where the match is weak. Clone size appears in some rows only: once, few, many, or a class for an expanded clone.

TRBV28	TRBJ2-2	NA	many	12	TGTGCCAGCAGTGGACATCGGGGGGAGCTGTTTTTT	CASSGHRGELFF
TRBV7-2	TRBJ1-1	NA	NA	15	TGTGCCAGCAGCTCAACCACGTCAGGGAGGACTGAAGCTTTCTTT	CASSSTTSGRTEAFF
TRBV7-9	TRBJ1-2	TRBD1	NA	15	TGTGCCAGCATCGAGACAGGGGGCGTTCTTTATGGCTACACCTTC	CASIETGGVLYGYTF
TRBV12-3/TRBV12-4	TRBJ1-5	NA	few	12	TGTGCCAGCAGCTCAGGACCCAGAACTCAGCATTTT	CASSSGPRTQHF
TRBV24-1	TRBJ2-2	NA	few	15	TGTGCCACCAGTGATTTAGGAAGGGACACCGGGGAGCTGTTTTTT	CATSDLGRDTGELFF
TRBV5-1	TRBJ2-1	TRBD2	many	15	TGCGCCAGCAGCTCGGAGCGGGATGGGTACAATGAGCAGTTCTTC	CASSSERDGYNEQFF
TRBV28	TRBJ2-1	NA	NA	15	TGTGCCAGCAGTACCTTCTCCCTTCCAGAGACAGAGCAGTTCTTC	CASSTFSLPETEQFF
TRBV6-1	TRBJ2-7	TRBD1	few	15	TGTGCCAGCAGTCCCCCAACAGGGGGCGCTTACGAGCAGTACTTC	CASSPPTGGAYEQYF
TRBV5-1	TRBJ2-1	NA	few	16	TGCGCCAGCAGCGGGGGCGGGACATTGGATTACAATGAGCAGTTCTTC	CASSGGGTLDYNEQFF
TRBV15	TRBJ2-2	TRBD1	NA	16	TGTGCCACCAGCAGGGGACAGGGGGGGAACACCGGGGAGCTGTTTTTT	CATSRGQGGNTGELFF